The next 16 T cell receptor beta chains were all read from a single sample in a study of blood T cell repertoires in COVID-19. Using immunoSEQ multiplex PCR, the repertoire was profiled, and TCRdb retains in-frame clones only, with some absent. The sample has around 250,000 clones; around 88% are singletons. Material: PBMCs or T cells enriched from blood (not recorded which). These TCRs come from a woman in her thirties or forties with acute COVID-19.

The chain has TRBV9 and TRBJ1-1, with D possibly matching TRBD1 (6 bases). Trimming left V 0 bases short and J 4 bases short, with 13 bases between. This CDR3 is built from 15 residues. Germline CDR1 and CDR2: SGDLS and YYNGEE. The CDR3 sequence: CASSVAGNRVTEAFF. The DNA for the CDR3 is TGTGCCAGCAGCGTAGCCGGAAACAGGGTCACTGAAGCTTTCTTT.

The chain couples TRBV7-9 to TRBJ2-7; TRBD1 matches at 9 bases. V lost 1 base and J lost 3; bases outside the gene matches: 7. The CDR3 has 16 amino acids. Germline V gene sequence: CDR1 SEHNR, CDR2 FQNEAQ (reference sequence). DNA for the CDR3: TGTGCCAGCAGCTTAGGGGGGACAGGGCTAAACTACGAGCAGTACGTC. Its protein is CASSLGGTGLNYEQYV.

Here the CDR3 DNA reads TGTGCCATCTTAGCGGACTCACTGTGGAGCTACACCTTC. Protein sequence: CAILADSLWSYTF. The J gene is TRBJ1-2, the V gene TRBV10-3; D not certain. Germline V gene data show CDR1 as ENHRY and CDR2 as SYGVKD. Trimming shortened V by 8 bases and J by 9 bases, and 19 bases separated the two germline ends. CDR3 length: 13 residues.

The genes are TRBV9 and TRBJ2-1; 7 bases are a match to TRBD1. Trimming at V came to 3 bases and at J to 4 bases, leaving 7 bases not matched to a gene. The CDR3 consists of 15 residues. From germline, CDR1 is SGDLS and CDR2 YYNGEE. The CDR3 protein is CASSARDSRYNEQFF. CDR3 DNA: TGTGCCAGCAGCGCCCGGGACAGTCGATACAATGAGCAGTTCTTC.

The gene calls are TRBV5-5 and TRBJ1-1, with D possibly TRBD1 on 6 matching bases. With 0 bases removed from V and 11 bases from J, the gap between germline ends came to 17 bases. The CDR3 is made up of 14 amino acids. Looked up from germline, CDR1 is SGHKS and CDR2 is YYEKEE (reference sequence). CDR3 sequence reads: CASSLGSQGFKAFF. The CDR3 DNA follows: TGTGCCAGCAGCTTGGGATCGCAGGGGTTTAAGGCTTTCTTT.

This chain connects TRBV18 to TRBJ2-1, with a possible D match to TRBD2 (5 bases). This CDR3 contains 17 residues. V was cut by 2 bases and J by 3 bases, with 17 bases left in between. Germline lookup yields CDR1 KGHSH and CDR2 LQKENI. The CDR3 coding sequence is TGTGCCAGCTCACCAGAGTCCCCTAGCCGACGCTACAATGAGCAGTTCTTC. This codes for CASSPESPSRRYNEQFF.

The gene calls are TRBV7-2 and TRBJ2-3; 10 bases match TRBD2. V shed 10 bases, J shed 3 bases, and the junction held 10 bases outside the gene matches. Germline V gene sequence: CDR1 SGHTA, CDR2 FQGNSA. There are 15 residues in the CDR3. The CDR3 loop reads CAITQREGSTDTQYF. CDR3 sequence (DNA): TGTGCCATCACTCAGCGGGAGGGGAGTACAGATACGCAGTATTTT.

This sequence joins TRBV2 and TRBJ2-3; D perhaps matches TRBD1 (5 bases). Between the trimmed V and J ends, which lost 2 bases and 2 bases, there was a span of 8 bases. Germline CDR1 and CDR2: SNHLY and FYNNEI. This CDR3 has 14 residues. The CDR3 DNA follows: TGTGCCAGCAGTGAAACAGGCCCCACAGATACGCAGTATTTT. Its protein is CASSETGPTDTQYF.

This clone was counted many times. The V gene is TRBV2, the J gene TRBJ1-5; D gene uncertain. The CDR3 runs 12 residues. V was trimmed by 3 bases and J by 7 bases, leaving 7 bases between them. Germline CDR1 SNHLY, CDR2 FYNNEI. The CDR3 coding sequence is TGTGCCAGCAGTGATCTGAGGCAGCCCCAGCATTTT. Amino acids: CASSDLRQPQHF.

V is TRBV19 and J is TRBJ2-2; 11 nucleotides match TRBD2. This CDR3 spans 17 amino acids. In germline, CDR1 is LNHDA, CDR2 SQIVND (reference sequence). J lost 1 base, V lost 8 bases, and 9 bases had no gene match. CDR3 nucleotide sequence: TGTGCCAGTGCGCCGGGACTAGCGGCCCAGAACACCGGGGAGCTGTTTTTT. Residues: CASAPGLAAQNTGELFF.

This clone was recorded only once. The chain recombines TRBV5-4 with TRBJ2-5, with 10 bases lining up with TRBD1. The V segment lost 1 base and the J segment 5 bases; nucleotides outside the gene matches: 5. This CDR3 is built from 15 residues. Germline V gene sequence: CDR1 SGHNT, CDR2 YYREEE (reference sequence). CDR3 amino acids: CASSLWTGGLETQYF. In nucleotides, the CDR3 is TGTGCCAGCAGCTTGTGGACAGGGGGGTTGGAGACCCAGTACTTC.

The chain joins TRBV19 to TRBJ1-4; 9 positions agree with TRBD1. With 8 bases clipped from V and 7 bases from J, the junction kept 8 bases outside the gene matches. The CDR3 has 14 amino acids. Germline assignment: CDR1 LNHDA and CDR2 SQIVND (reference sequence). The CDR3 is CASGLGQGVEKLFF. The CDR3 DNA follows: TGTGCCAGTGGTTTGGGACAGGGAGTTGAAAAACTGTTTTTT.

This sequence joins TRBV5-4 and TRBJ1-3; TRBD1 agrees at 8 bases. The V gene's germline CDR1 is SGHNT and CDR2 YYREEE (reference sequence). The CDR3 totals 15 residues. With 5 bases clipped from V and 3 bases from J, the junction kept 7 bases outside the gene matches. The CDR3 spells CASSVAGGYGNTIYF. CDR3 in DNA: TGTGCCAGCAGTGTCGCAGGGGGCTATGGAAACACCATATATTTT.

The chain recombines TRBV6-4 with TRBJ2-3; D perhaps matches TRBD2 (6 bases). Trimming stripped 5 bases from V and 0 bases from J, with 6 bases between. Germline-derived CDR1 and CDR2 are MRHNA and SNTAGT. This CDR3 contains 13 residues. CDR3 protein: CASSSGSTDTQYF. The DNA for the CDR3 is TGTGCCAGCAGTAGCGGGAGCACAGATACGCAGTATTTT.

The CDR3 nucleotides read TGTGCCAGCAGCTTCGGGGTCTATGGCTACACCTTC. Translation gives CASSFGVYGYTF. V gene TRBV5-4 combines with J gene TRBJ1-2; D gene ambiguous. V lost 2 bases and J 4 bases, leaving 6 bases between the germline ends. Per germline, CDR1 SGHNT and CDR2 YYREEE (reference sequence). This CDR3 comprises 12 residues.

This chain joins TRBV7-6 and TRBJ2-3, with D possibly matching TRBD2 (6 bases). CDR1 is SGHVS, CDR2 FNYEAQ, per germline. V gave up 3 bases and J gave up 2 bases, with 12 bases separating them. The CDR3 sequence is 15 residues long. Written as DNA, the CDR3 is TGTGCCAGCAGCTTTTCGACTAGATCCACAGATACGCAGTATTTT. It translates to CASSFSTRSTDTQYF.